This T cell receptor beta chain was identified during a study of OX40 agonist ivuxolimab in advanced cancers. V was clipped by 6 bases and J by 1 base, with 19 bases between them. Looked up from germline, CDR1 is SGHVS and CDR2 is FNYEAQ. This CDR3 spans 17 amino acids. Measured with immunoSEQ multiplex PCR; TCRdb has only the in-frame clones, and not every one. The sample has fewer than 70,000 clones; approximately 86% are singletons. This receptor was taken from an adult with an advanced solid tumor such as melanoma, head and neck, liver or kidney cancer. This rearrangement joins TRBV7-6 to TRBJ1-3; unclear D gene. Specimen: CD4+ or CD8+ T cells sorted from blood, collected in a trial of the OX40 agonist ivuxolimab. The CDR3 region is CASSQSSQGFSGNTIYF. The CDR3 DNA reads TGTGCCAGCAGTCAATCCTCGCAAGGATTTTCTGGAAACACCATATATTTT.